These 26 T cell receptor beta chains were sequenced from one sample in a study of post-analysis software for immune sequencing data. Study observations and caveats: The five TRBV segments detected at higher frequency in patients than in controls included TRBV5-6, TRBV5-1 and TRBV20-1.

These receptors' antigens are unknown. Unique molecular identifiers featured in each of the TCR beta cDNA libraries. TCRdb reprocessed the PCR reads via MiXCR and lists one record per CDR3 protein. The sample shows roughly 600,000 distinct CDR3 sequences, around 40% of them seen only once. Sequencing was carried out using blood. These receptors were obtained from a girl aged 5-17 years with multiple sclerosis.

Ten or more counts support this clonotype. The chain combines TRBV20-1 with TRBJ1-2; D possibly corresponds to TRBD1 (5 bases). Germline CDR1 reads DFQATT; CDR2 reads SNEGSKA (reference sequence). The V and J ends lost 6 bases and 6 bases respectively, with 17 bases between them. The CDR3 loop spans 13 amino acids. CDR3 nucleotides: TGCAGTGCGCAGGACAAGGCCAAGGATGGCTACACCTTC. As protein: CSAQDKAKDGYTF.

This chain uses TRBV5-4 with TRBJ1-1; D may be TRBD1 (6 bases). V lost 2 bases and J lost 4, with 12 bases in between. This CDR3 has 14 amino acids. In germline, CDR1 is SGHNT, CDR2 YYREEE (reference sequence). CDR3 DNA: TGTGCCAGCAGCTTCGGGGGCATGGGCACTGAAGCTTTCTTT. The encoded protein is CASSFGGMGTEAFF. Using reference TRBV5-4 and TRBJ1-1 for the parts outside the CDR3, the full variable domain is ETGVTQSPTHLIKTRGQQVTLRCSSQSGHNTVSWYQQALGQGPQFIFQYYREEENGRGNFPPRFSGLQFPNYSSELNVNALELDDSALYLCASSFGGMGTEAFFGQGTRLTVV.

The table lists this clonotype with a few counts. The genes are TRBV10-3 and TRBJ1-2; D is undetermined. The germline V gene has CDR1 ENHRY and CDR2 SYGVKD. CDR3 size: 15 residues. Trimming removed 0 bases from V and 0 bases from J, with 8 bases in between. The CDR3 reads CAISESPGANYGYTF. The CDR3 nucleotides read TGTGCCATCAGTGAGTCACCAGGCGCTAACTATGGCTACACCTTC.

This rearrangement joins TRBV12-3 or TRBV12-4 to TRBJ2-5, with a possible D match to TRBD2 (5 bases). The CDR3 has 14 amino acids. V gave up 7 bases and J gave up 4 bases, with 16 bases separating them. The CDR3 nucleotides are TGTGCCAGCACGATTTCTGACTATCCAGAGACCCAGTACTTC. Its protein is CASTISDYPETQYF.

Here the CDR3 DNA reads TGTGCCAGCAGCTTAACGTTGCGCGGGGGAACAGATACGCAGTATTTT. Its protein is CASSLTLRGGTDTQYF. The J gene is TRBJ2-3, the V gene TRBV7-3; 7 bases are shared with TRBD2. The CDR3 has 16 residues. Germline V CDR1 and CDR2: SGHTA, FQGTGA. V was pared by 0 bases and J by 3 bases, with 6 bases of the junction left unmatched.

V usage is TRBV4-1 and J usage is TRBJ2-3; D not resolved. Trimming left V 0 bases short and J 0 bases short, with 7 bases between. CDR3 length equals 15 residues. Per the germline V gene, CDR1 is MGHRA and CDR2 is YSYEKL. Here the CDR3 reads CASSQESRSTDTQYF. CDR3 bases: TGCGCCAGCAGCCAAGAATCGAGAAGCACAGATACGCAGTATTTT.

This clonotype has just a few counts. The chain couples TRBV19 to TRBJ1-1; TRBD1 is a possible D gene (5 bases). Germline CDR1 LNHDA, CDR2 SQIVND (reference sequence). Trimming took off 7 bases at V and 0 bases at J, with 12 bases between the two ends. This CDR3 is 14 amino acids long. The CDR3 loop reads CASTTGRMNTEAFF. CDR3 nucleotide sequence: TGTGCCAGTACAACGGGACGGATGAACACTGAAGCTTTCTTT.

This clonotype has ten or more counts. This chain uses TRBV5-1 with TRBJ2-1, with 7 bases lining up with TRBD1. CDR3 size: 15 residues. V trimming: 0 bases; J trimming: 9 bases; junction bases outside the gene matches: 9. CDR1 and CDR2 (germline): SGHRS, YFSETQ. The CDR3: CASSLETGIEAEQFF. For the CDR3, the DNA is TGCGCCAGCAGCTTGGAGACAGGGATAGAAGCTGAGCAGTTCTTC.

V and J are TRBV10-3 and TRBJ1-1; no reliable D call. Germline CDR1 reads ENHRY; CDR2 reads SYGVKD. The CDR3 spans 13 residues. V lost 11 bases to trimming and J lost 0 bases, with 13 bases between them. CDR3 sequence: CAGREDLNTEAFF. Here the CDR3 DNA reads TGTGCCGGAAGAGAGGACTTGAACACTGAAGCTTTCTTT.

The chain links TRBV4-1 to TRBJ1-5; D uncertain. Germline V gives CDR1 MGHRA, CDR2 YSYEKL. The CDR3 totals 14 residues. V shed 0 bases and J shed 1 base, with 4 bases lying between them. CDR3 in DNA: TGCGCCAGCAGCCAAGAGCCAAGCAATCAGCCCCAGCATTTT. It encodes CASSQEPSNQPQHF.

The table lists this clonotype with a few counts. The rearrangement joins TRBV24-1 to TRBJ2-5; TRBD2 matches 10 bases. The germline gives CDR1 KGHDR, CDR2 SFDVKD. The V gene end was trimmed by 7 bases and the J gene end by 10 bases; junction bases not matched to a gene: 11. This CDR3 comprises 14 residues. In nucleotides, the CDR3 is TGTGCCACCAGGGAGGGGGCTAGCGGGAGTATCCAGTACTTC. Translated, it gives CATREGASGSIQYF.

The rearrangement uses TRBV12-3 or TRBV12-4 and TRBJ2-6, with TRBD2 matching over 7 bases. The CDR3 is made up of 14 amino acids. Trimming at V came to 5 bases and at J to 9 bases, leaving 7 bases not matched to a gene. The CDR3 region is CASSRGGGGNVLTF. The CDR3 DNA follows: TGTGCCAGCAGTCGGGGCGGGGGTGGCAACGTCCTGACTTTC.

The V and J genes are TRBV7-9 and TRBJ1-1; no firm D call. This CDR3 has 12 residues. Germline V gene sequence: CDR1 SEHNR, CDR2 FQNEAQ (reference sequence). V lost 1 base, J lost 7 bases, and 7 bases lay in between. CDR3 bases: TGTGCCAGCAGCTTAGGATTGAGTGAAGCTTTCTTT. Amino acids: CASSLGLSEAFF.

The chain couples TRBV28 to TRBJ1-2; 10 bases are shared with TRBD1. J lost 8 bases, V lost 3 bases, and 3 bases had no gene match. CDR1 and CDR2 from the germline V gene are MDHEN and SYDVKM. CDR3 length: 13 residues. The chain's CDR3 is CASSLTGGWGYTF. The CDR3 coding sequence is TGTGCCAGCAGTTTGACAGGGGGCTGGGGCTACACCTTC.

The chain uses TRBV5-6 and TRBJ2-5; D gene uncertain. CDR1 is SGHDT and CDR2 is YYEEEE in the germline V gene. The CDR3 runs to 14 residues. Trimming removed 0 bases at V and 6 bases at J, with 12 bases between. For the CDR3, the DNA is TGTGCCAGCAGCTTGGTCGCAGGTCCACAGACCCAGTACTTC. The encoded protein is CASSLVAGPQTQYF.

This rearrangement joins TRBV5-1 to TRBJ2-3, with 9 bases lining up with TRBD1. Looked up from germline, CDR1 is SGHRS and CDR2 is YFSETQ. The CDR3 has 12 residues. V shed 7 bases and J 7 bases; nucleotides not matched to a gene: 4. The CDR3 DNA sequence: TGCGCCAGCCGGACAGGGGCGAATACGCAGTATTTT. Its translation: CASRTGANTQYF.

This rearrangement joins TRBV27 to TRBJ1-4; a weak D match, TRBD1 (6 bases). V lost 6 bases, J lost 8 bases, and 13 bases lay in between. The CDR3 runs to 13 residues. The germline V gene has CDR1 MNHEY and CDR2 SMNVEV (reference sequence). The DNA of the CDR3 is TGTGCCAGCAGCCCAGGGGTTGAGGAAAAACTGTTTTTT. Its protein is CASSPGVEEKLFF.

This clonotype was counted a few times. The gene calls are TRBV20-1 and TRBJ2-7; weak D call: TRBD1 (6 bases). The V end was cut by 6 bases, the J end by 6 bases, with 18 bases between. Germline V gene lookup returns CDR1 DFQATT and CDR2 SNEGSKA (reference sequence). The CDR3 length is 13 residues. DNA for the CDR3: TGCAGTGCCCCCAACAGGGTTCTGGGCGAGCAGTACTTC. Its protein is CSAPNRVLGEQYF.

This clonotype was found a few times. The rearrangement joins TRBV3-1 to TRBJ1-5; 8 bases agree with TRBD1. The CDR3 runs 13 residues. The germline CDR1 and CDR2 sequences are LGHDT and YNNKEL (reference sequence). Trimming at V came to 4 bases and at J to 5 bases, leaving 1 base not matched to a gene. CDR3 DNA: TGTGCCAGCAGCCTGACAGGGGATCAGCCCCAGCATTTT. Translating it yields CASSLTGDQPQHF. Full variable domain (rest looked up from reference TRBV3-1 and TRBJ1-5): DTAVSQTPKYLVTQMGNDKSIKCEQNLGHDTMYWYKQDSKKFLKIMFSYNNKELIINETVPNRFSPKSPDKAHLNLHINSLELGDSAVYFCASSLTGDQPQHFGDGTRLSIL.

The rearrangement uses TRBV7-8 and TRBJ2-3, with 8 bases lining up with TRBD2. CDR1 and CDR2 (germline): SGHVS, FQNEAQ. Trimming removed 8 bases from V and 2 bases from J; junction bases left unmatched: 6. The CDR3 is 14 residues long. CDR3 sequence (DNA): TGTGCCAGCCGACCGACTAGCGCCACAGATACGCAGTATTTT. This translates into CASRPTSATDTQYF.

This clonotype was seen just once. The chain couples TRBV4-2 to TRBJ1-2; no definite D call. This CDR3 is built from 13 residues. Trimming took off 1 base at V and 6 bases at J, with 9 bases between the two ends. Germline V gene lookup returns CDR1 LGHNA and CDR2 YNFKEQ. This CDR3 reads CASSQGDGNGYTF. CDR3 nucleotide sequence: TGTGCCAGCAGCCAAGGAGACGGAAATGGCTACACCTTC.

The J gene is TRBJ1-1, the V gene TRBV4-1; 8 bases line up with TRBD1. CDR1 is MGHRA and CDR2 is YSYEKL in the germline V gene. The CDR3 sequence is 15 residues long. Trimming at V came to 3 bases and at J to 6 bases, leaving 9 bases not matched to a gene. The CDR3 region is CASSQPRGLWSEAFF. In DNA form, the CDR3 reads TGCGCCAGCAGCCAGCCCAGGGGGCTCTGGTCTGAAGCTTTCTTT.

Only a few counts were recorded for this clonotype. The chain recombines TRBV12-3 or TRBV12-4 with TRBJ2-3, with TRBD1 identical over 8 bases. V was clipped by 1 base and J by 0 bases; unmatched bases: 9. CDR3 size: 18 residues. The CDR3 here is CASSLGQTGASSTDTQYF. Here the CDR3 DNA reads TGTGCCAGCAGTTTAGGCCAGACAGGGGCTTCGAGCACAGATACGCAGTATTTT.

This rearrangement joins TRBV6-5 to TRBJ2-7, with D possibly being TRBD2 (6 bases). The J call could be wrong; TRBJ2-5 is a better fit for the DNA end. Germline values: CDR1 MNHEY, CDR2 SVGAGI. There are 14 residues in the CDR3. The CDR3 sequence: CASRPTRERETQYF. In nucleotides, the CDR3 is TGTGCCAGCAGACCGACTAGGGAGAGGGAGACCCAGTACTTC.

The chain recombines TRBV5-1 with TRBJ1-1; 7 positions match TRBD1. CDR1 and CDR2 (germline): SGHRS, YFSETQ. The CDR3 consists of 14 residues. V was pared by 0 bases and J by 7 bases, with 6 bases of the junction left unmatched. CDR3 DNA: TGCGCCAGCAGCTTGGAGCACAGGGGTGGTGAAGCTTTCTTT. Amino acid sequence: CASSLEHRGGEAFF.

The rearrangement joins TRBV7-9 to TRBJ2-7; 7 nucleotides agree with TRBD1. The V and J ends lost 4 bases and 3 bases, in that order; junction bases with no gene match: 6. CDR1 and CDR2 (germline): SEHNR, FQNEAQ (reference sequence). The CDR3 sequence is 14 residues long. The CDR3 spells CASSSTGADYEQYF. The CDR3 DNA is TGTGCCAGCAGCTCCACAGGGGCCGACTACGAGCAGTACTTC.